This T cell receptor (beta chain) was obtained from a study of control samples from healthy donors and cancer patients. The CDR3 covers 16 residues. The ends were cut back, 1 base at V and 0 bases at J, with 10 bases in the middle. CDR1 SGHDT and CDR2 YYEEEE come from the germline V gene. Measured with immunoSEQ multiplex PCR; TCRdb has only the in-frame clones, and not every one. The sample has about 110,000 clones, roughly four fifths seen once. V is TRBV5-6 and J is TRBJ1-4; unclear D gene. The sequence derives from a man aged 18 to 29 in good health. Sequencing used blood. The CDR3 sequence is CASSLQRGPTNEKLFF. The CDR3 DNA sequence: TGTGCCAGCAGCTTGCAACGGGGTCCAACTAATGAAAAACTGTTTTTT. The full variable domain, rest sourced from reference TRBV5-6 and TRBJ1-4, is DAGVTQSPTHLIKTRGQQVTLRCSPKSGHDTVSWYQQALGQGPQFIFQYYEEEERQRGNFPDRFSGHQFPNYSSELNVNALLLGDSALYLCASSLQRGPTNEKLFFGSGTQLSVL.